A single sample is the source of the 5 T cell receptor beta chains below, sequenced in a study of T cell clonality in common variable immunodeficiency. Produced via immunoSEQ multiplex PCR; TCRdb's table is partial and in-frame only. Recorded here are 50,000 to 60,000 clones, none singletons. The specimen was peripheral blood mononuclear cells. These receptor sequences come from a person aged 18 to 75 in good health.

In its sample, this clone was seen many times. The read stops 3 residues short of the end of the CDR3; the missing end is completed from the germline J gene. This sequence joins TRBV7-2 and TRBJ1-4; TRBD1 matches 8 bases. Germline CDR1 SGHTA, CDR2 FQGNSA. The CDR3 totals 14 residues. Trimming at V came to 5 bases and at J to 8 bases, leaving 7 bases not matched to a gene. CDR3 DNA (partial): TGTGCCAGCAGCCAGGACAGGGTGAGAGAAAAA. Translation gives CASSQDRVREK. The CDR3 in its entirety is CASSQDRVREKLFF.

This clone was counted at least ten times. Read coverage stops 3 residues before the CDR3 terminus; the germline J gene supplies the remainder. The chain uses TRBV5-1 and TRBJ1-2; 7 bases map to TRBD1. The CDR3 has 15 residues. Germline lookup yields CDR1 SGHRS and CDR2 YFSETQ. The J segment lost 2 bases and the V segment lost 0 bases, leaving 4 bases of the junction unmatched. CDR3 DNA, as far as it was read: TGCGCCAGCAGCTTGGAGACAGGGCTCAACTATGGC. Translated, it gives CASSLETGLNYG. The CDR3 reads in full as CASSLETGLNYGYTF. Filled out from reference TRBV5-1 and TRBJ1-2, the complete variable domain reads KAGVTQTPRYLIKTRGQQVTLSCSPISGHRSVSWYQQTPGQGLQFLFEYFSETQRNKGNFPGRFSGRQFSNSRSEMNVSTLELGDSALYLCASSLETGLNYGYTFGSGTRLTVV.

This clone was seen many times. The read stops 3 residues short of the end of the CDR3; the missing end is completed from the germline J gene. The chain recombines TRBV19 with TRBJ1-2; tentatively, D is TRBD1 (6 bases). This CDR3 region has 14 residues. Germline V gene data show CDR1 as LNHDA and CDR2 as SQIVND (reference sequence). V shed 5 bases and J shed 4 bases, with 14 bases lying between them. CDR3 sequence: CASSPSGAVYGYTF. The sequenced CDR3 bases are TGTGCCAGTAGTCCATCAGGGGCAGTCTATGGC. The complete variable domain, with remaining parts taken from reference TRBV19 and TRBJ1-2, reads DGGITQSPKYLFRKEGQNVTLSCEQNLNHDAMYWYRQDPGQGLRLIYYSQIVNDFQKGDIAEGYSVSREKKESFPLTVTSAQKNPTAFYLCASSPSGAVYGYTFGSGTRLTVV.

This clone has at least ten counts. Here the CDR3 reads CASRRGILNEKLFF. The sequenced CDR3 bases are TGTGCCAGCCGTAGGGGCATATTAAATGAAAAA. V usage is TRBV28 and J usage is TRBJ1-4, with a weak D call TRBD1 (5 bases). Read sequence stops 3 residues before the CDR3 end, and the germline J gene provides the missing end. Germline CDR1 reads MDHEN; CDR2 reads SYDVKM. With 8 bases removed from V and 5 bases from J, the gap between germline ends came to 15 bases. There are 14 residues in the CDR3.

The sample holds many counts of this clone. The CDR3 end falls 3 residues outside the read, so it is completed with the germline J gene. The chain employs TRBV19 and TRBJ2-5; 10 nucleotides align to TRBD1. This CDR3 region has 16 residues. Unmatched junction bases numbered 11, after V lost 4 bases and J lost 6 bases. The germline V gene has CDR1 LNHDA and CDR2 SQIVND (reference sequence). CDR3 DNA (partial): TGTGCCAGTAGTAAAACTACGACAGGGGGCAGGCAGACC. It encodes CASSKTTTGGRQT. The CDR3 as a whole reads CASSKTTTGGRQTQYF.